One sample yielded the 15 T cell receptor beta chains listed below, sequenced in a study of CD8 T cells in ankylosing spondylitis. Each CDR3 protein is one row after TCRdb ran MiXCR on the 5' RACE reads. The sample records under 200,000 distinct CDR3 sequences, 8.5% to 10% being singletons. Sequenced input: blood, either unsorted or a sorted T cell fraction (not recorded which). Receptors originate from a female donor with ankylosing spondylitis or in good health (not recorded which).

This clonotype was recorded many times. The chain employs TRBV7-9 and TRBJ2-3; TRBD2 aligns across 9 bases. The CDR3 covers 16 residues. Per the germline V gene, CDR1 is SEHNR and CDR2 is FQNEAQ (reference sequence). J gave up 3 bases and V 0 bases, and 4 bases lay outside the gene matches. The CDR3 protein is CASSLAVAGETDTQYF. DNA for the CDR3: TGTGCCAGCAGCTTAGCTGTAGCGGGAGAAACAGATACGCAGTATTTT.

The chain uses TRBV27 and TRBJ2-5, with D tentatively TRBD2 (6 bases). CDR1 MNHEY and CDR2 SMNVEV come from the germline V gene (reference sequence). This CDR3 contains 13 residues. Trimming took off 6 bases at V and 4 bases at J, with 12 bases between the two ends. CDR3 sequence (DNA): TGTGCCAGCAGCCGAGGCGGGGTAGAGACCCAGTACTTC. It is translated as CASSRGGVETQYF.

The chain carries TRBV5-6 and TRBJ2-4; 8 nucleotides match TRBD2. V trimming: 7 bases; J trimming: 10 bases; junction bases outside the gene matches: 7. The CDR3 consists of 12 residues. Germline CDR1 and CDR2: SGHDT and YYEEEE. CDR3 loop: CASGLAGGIQYF. In DNA, the CDR3 is TGTGCCAGCGGTCTAGCGGGTGGGATTCAGTACTTC. Based on the CDR3 plus reference TRBV5-6 and TRBJ2-4, the full variable domain is DAGVTQSPTHLIKTRGQQVTLRCSPKSGHDTVSWYQQALGQGPQFIFQYYEEEERQRGNFPDRFSGHQFPNYSSELNVNALLLGDSALYLCASGLAGGIQYFGAGTRLSVL.

This clonotype appeared many times. V is TRBV9 and J is TRBJ2-1, with D possibly TRBD1 on 5 matching bases. CDR3 size: 15 residues. V was trimmed by 1 base and J by 0 bases, leaving 8 bases between them. Germline loops: CDR1 SGDLS, CDR2 YYNGEE. The CDR3 sequence is CASSVQGRSYNEQFF. Written as DNA, the CDR3 is TGTGCCAGCAGCGTACAGGGTCGCTCCTACAATGAGCAGTTCTTC.

This clonotype has a count of ten or more. This chain uses TRBV29-1 with TRBJ2-7; 7 positions agree with TRBD1. The CDR3 consists of 14 residues. With V trimmed by 2 bases and J by 5 bases, 9 bases remained unmatched. Looked up from germline, CDR1 is SQVTM and CDR2 is ANQGSEA. CDR3 nucleotide sequence: TGCAGCGTTGAACCGGGACAGAGTTTAGACGAGCAGTACTTC. It is translated as CSVEPGQSLDEQYF.

This clonotype came up a few times. J is TRBJ2-1 and V is TRBV7-9; TRBD2 matches at 14 bases. The germline CDR1 and CDR2 sequences are SEHNR and FQNEAQ (reference sequence). V lost 4 bases to trimming and J lost 8 bases; unmatched junction nucleotides: 10. The CDR3 contains 17 residues. CDR3 nucleotides: TGTGCCAGCAGCTCTGCACGCGGGACTAGCGGGAGCTATGAGCAGTTCTTC. It is translated as CASSSARGTSGSYEQFF.

The CDR3 nucleotides read TGTGCCAGCAGCGCCCCTAGCGGGAGGGGTAATGAGCAGTTCTTC. It translates to CASSAPSGRGNEQFF. The chain links TRBV9 to TRBJ2-1; 12 nucleotides align to TRBD2. CDR3 length: 15 amino acids. Germline CDR1 and CDR2: SGDLS and YYNGEE. V lost 3 bases to trimming and J lost 7 bases; unmatched junction nucleotides: 5.

This clonotype has just a few counts. The chain uses TRBV9 and TRBJ2-7; 10 nucleotides agree with TRBD1. The CDR3 sequence is 16 residues long. Trimming took 0 bases from V and 2 from J; bases not matched to a gene: 5. The germline CDR1 and CDR2 sequences are SGDLS and YYNGEE. The CDR3 bases are TGTGCCAGCAGCGTAGTTGAGACAGGGGGCCCCTACGAGCAGTACTTC. Its protein is CASSVVETGGPYEQYF. The full variable domain, rest sourced from reference TRBV9 and TRBJ2-7, is DSGVTQTPKHLITATGQRVTLRCSPRSGDLSVYWYQQSLDQGLQFLIQYYNGEERAKGNILERFSAQQFPDLHSELNLSSLELGDSALYFCASSVVETGGPYEQYFGPGTRLTVT.

This clonotype has a count of ten or more. This chain uses TRBV7-9 with TRBJ2-6; D ambiguous. The V and J ends lost 5 bases and 0 bases respectively, with 8 bases between them. Germline V CDR1 and CDR2: SEHNR, FQNEAQ (reference sequence). The CDR3 is made up of 15 amino acids. CDR3 in amino acids: CASSPAGSGANVLTF. The DNA of the CDR3 is TGTGCCAGCAGCCCTGCCGGCTCTGGGGCCAACGTCCTGACTTTC.

V usage is TRBV9 and J usage is TRBJ2-4; weak D call: TRBD1 (6 bases). Per germline, CDR1 SGDLS and CDR2 YYNGEE. The CDR3 is made up of 15 amino acids. V was pared by 0 bases and J by 3 bases, with 10 bases between. The CDR3 loop is CASSVEGTIKNIQYF. The CDR3, as DNA: TGTGCCAGCAGCGTAGAGGGGACAATCAAAAACATTCAGTACTTC.

The chain carries TRBV2 and TRBJ1-2; D is uncertain. The CDR3 runs to 12 residues. Germline loops: CDR1 SNHLY, CDR2 FYNNEI. Trimming removed 10 bases at V and 5 bases at J, with 14 bases between. Written as DNA, the CDR3 is TGTGCCACCCACGCAGTCGTTTATGGCTACACCTTC. Encoded protein: CATHAVVYGYTF.

This clonotype occurred a few times. The chain employs TRBV7-6 and TRBJ2-5, with D perhaps given as TRBD1 or TRBD2 (5 bases each). The germline gives CDR1 SGHVS, CDR2 FNYEAQ. This CDR3 contains 17 residues. V was cut by 5 bases and J by 5 bases, with 24 bases left in between. DNA for the CDR3: TGTGCCAGCAGCCTTAACCCGGGACCAATCCGCGCCGAGACCCAGTACTTC. Amino acid sequence: CASSLNPGPIRAETQYF.

The chain is built from TRBV6-2 or TRBV6-3 and TRBJ2-2; tentatively, D is TRBD2 (5 bases). V was cut by 8 bases and J by 5 bases, with 15 bases left in between. CDR1 is MNHEY, CDR2 SVGEGT, per germline. The CDR3 has 14 residues. CDR3 DNA sequence: TGTGCCAGCGCAGGATACGGGGATACCGGGGAGCTGTTTTTT. Protein: CASAGYGDTGELFF.

V usage is TRBV7-9 and J usage is TRBJ2-5, with 9 bases fitting TRBD1. J lost 4 bases, V lost 5 bases, and 11 bases had no gene match. Germline CDR1 reads SEHNR; CDR2 reads FQNEAQ (reference sequence). This CDR3 is 16 amino acids long. The CDR3, as DNA: TGTGCCAGCAGCCCTCCAGGACAGGGGAAGGGAGAGACCCAGTACTTC. Amino acid sequence: CASSPPGQGKGETQYF. Complete variable domain (other parts from reference TRBV7-9 and TRBJ2-5): DTGVSQNPRHKITKRGQNVTFRCDPISEHNRLYWYRQTLGQGPEFLTYFQNEAQLEKSRLLSDRFSAERPKGSFSTLEIQRTEQGDSAMYLCASSPPGQGKGETQYFGPGTRLLVL.

This clonotype came up a few times. This chain joins TRBV5-1 and TRBJ2-1; possibly TRBD2 for D (5 bases). With 0 bases removed from V and 7 bases from J, the gap between germline ends came to 17 bases. The CDR3 runs to 16 residues. CDR1 is SGHRS and CDR2 is YFSETQ in the germline V gene. For the CDR3, the DNA is TGCGCCAGCAGCTTGGGGAACGGACTTATCTCTAATGAGCAGTTCTTC. It codes for CASSLGNGLISNEQFF.